Listed below are T cell receptor beta chains from one sample, sequenced in a study of naive and memory T cell subsets. One entry per CDR3 protein results from TCRdb running MiXCR on the UMI-ligation and nested PCR reads. The data hold 100,000 or so distinct CDR3 sequences, with 6% to 7.5% observed a single time. Sequenced: central memory CD4+ T cells from blood. The source is a human donor in good health. The CDR3 runs from the conserved cysteine through the conserved F or W. D genes are given only for firm matches. The listing skips clone size in some rows; elsewhere it reads once, few, many or a size class.

clone_size	v_call	j_call	d_call	cdr3_length	cdr3_aa
many	TRBV24-1	TRBJ2-2	-	19	CATSDVKGRGSIASGELFF
few	TRBV5-1	TRBJ2-7	TRBD2	14	CASSSAGGPDEQYF
few	TRBV12-5	TRBJ2-3	TRBD1	15	CASGSGQTDTDTQYF
few	TRBV4-3	TRBJ2-1	TRBD2	17	CASSPGLVAGGLHEQFF
many	TRBV7-2	TRBJ1-1	TRBD1	15	CASSYSAGGRTEAFF
medium-sized	TRBV4-2	TRBJ2-3	-	16	CASSQDWRPGTDTQYF
medium-sized	TRBV15	TRBJ2-3	-	14	CATSREAGPDTQYF
few	TRBV12-3/TRBV12-4	TRBJ1-2	-	13	CASRLLPSYGYTF
many	TRBV21-1	TRBJ2-1	-	12	CASSGVSVEQFF
-	TRBV7-2	TRBJ2-3	TRBD1	15	CASSNRQGAGDTQYF
few	TRBV3-1	TRBJ2-5	-	16	CASSQGKGLMKETQYF
many	TRBV7-7	TRBJ2-5	-	13	CASSRGYQETQYF
many	TRBV6-2/TRBV6-3	TRBJ2-2	TRBD2	17	CASSSGTSGVITGELFF
many	TRBV29-1	TRBJ2-1	-	14	CSVMRPGFYNEQFF
many	TRBV30	TRBJ1-2	-	12	CAWSSTVYGYTF
-	TRBV28	TRBJ1-5	-	21	CASSLGPGSDSKFYSNQPQHF
few	TRBV4-1	TRBJ2-2	-	15	CASSQHRQNTGELFF
many	TRBV6-6	TRBJ2-7	-	14	CASSTPGQNYEQYF
many	TRBV4-2	TRBJ1-1	-	16	CASSLGTVTLNTEAFF
-	TRBV20-1	TRBJ1-2	TRBD1	12	CSARTGGYGYTF
few	TRBV12-3/TRBV12-4	TRBJ2-3	-	13	CASSLGGRDTQYF
many	TRBV4-3	TRBJ1-1	TRBD1	14	CASSPRTGDTEAFF
many	TRBV12-3/TRBV12-4	TRBJ2-7	-	14	CASSLGGTFYEQYF